This passage covers 19 T cell receptor beta chains from one sample sequenced in a study of vaccination effects on CD4 cells after COVID-19. What these receptors recognize is not known. Here immunoSEQ multiplex PCR was the method, and the copy in TCRdb shows in-frame clones only, minus some. This sample has 25,000 to 30,000 clones, with approximately 71% found just once. Sequencing in the ViraFEST assay came after antigen-specific CD4+ T cells had been expanded with viral peptide pools, which were used to stimulate PBMC. The culture ran for approximately 11 days before CD4+ T cells were isolated. Each participant received a vaccine that was either BNT162b2 or mRNA-1273, given as two doses. Sequencing was performed on CD4+ T cells from PBMCs cultured with HCoV-NL63 spike peptides, taken after COVID-19 vaccination. The source is a human donor who received a COVID-19 vaccine.

The chain has TRBV5-1 and TRBJ1-4, with 8 nucleotides matching TRBD1. Germline lookup yields CDR1 SGHRS and CDR2 YFSETQ. J was trimmed by 3 bases and V by 0 bases; bases with no gene match: 7. The CDR3 contains 17 residues. This chain's CDR3 is CASSLEGQVNSNEKLFF. CDR3 in DNA: TGCGCCAGCAGCTTGGAGGGACAGGTGAACTCTAATGAAAAACTGTTTTTT. The entire variable domain, with the rest obtained from reference TRBV5-1 and TRBJ1-4, is as follows: KAGVTQTPRYLIKTRGQQVTLSCSPISGHRSVSWYQQTPGQGLQFLFEYFSETQRNKGNFPGRFSGRQFSNSRSEMNVSTLELGDSALYLCASSLEGQVNSNEKLFFGSGTQLSVL.

The chain combines TRBV9 with TRBJ2-1, with a tentative D call TRBD1 (6 bases). Germline V gene sequence: CDR1 SGDLS, CDR2 YYNGEE. The CDR3 covers 17 residues. Trimming removed 2 bases at V and 7 bases at J, with 22 bases between. The CDR3: CASSVLGTLGHPNEQFF. The CDR3 DNA reads as TGTGCCAGCAGCGTCCTTGGGACACTAGGCCATCCGAATGAGCAGTTCTTC.

The chain recombines TRBV5-1 with TRBJ2-7, with 8 bases aligning to TRBD1. The J segment lost 2 bases and the V segment lost 4 bases, leaving 8 bases of the junction unmatched. This CDR3 region has 15 residues. Germline V gives CDR1 SGHRS, CDR2 YFSETQ. CDR3: CASSPRQGTAYEQYF. CDR3 DNA sequence: TGCGCCAGCAGCCCGAGACAGGGGACGGCCTACGAGCAGTACTTC.

In this sample, this clone turned up a few times. This chain's CDR3 is CASSQRGQLLGSPLHF. The CDR3, as DNA: TGCGCCAGCAGCCAAAGGGGGCAGCTGCTTGGATCACCCCTCCACTTT. The chain employs TRBV4-1 and TRBJ1-6; 7 nucleotides line up with TRBD1. Germline CDR1 and CDR2: MGHRA and YSYEKL. The V gene end was trimmed by 2 bases and the J gene end by 10 bases; junction bases not matched to a gene: 11. The CDR3 covers 16 residues.

In nucleotides, the CDR3 is TGCGCCAGCAGCCCGGGTGGGGTGCGGCAGGGCGGGAACACTGAAGCTTTCTTT. Protein sequence: CASSPGGVRQGGNTEAFF. V gene TRBV5-1 combines with J gene TRBJ1-1; maybe TRBD1 (5 bases). The germline gives CDR1 SGHRS, CDR2 YFSETQ. The V and J ends lost 4 bases and 1 base respectively, with 23 bases between them. This CDR3 contains 18 residues. The full variable domain, in which reference TRBV5-1 and TRBJ1-1 provide the parts outside the CDR3, is KAGVTQTPRYLIKTRGQQVTLSCSPISGHRSVSWYQQTPGQGLQFLFEYFSETQRNKGNFPGRFSGRQFSNSRSEMNVSTLELGDSALYLCASSPGGVRQGGNTEAFFGQGTRLTVV.

The chain links TRBV5-4 to TRBJ2-5, with a tentative D call TRBD1 (5 bases). The CDR3 length is 14 residues. V lost 4 bases to trimming and J lost 6 bases, with 16 bases between them. Germline V gene lookup returns CDR1 SGHNT and CDR2 YYREEE (reference sequence). As DNA, the CDR3 is TGTGCCAGCAGCCCCCGGCAGGGTGCACAGACCCAGTACTTC. Its translation is CASSPRQGAQTQYF.

This clone counts as medium-sized. This specimen includes other DNA sequences encoding the same CDR3. The chain is built from TRBV19 and TRBJ1-1, with a possible D match to TRBD1 (5 bases). V was cut by 5 bases and J by 2 bases, with 9 bases left in between. Germline CDR1 reads LNHDA; CDR2 reads SQIVND (reference sequence). CDR3 length equals 13 residues. The CDR3 here is CASSSGLNTEAFF. The CDR3 region has the DNA TGTGCCAGTAGTTCGGGGCTTAACACTGAAGCTTTCTTT.

The V gene is TRBV29-1, the J gene TRBJ1-1; D uncertain. CDR1 is SQVTM, CDR2 ANQGSEA, per germline. V was shortened by 4 bases and J by 1 base, with 7 bases between the two germline ends. The CDR3 runs to 12 residues. For the CDR3, the DNA is TGCAGCGTTGGAGATCCGAACACTGAAGCTTTCTTT. Translation: CSVGDPNTEAFF.

A few counts support this clone. J is TRBJ2-7 and V is TRBV29-1; no firm D call. CDR3 length: 11 residues. Germline CDR1 SQVTM, CDR2 ANQGSEA. The ends were cut back, 4 bases at V and 2 bases at J, with 6 bases in the middle. The CDR3 sequence is CSVAGTYEQYF. Here the CDR3 DNA reads TGCAGCGTTGCGGGCACCTACGAGCAGTACTTC.

This chain links TRBV18 with TRBJ2-5; D is unclear. CDR1 and CDR2 from the germline V gene are KGHSH and LQKENI. V lost 4 bases and J 3 bases, leaving 9 bases between the germline ends. The CDR3 loop spans 13 amino acids. CDR3 region: CASSRGSEETQYF. The CDR3 DNA reads as TGTGCCAGCTCACGCGGATCCGAAGAGACCCAGTACTTC.

V is TRBV5-1 and J is TRBJ1-2; tentatively, D is TRBD1 (6 bases). Germline V gives CDR1 SGHRS, CDR2 YFSETQ. The CDR3 is 16 residues long. V was pared by 1 base and J by 6 bases, with 19 bases between. The CDR3 sequence: CASSLSPGQGRDGYTF. The CDR3 region has the DNA TGCGCCAGCAGCTTGTCCCCGGGACAAGGAAGGGATGGCTACACCTTC.

The rearrangement joins TRBV30 to TRBJ1-6; D might be TRBD1 (5 bases). CDR3 size: 14 residues. The germline V gene encodes CDR1 GTSNPN and CDR2 SVGIG (reference sequence). The ends were cut back, 0 bases at V and 5 bases at J, with 8 bases in the middle. CDR3 residues: CAWSVLTDNSPLHF. CDR3 bases: TGTGCCTGGAGTGTTCTGACAGATAATTCACCCCTCCACTTT.

The gene calls are TRBV5-1 and TRBJ1-6, with D tentatively TRBD1 (5 bases). The V gene lost 2 bases and the J gene lost 10 bases, with 10 bases spanning the gap. Germline V CDR1 and CDR2: SGHRS, YFSETQ. The CDR3 is made up of 13 amino acids. Here the CDR3 DNA reads TGCGCCAGCAGCTTCCGGGACTCCTCACCCCTCCACTTT. As protein: CASSFRDSSPLHF.

The chain links TRBV27 to TRBJ1-3; 9 bases are shared with TRBD1. The V gene's germline CDR1 is MNHEY and CDR2 SMNVEV (reference sequence). V lost 6 bases, J lost 4 bases, and 7 bases stayed unmatched. The CDR3 contains 15 residues. The CDR3 DNA follows: TGTGCCAGCAGCTCCGGGACAGGGTTAGGAAACACCATATATTTT. It is translated as CASSSGTGLGNTIYF.

This chain uses TRBV7-2 with TRBJ1-1; D not resolved. The CDR3 is 14 residues long. The V gene's germline CDR1 is SGHTA and CDR2 FQGNSA. V lost 5 bases and J lost 2, with 12 bases in between. The CDR3 nucleotides read TGTGCCAGCAGCACCCAGGCGGTTAACACTGAAGCTTTCTTT. It encodes CASSTQAVNTEAFF.

V and J are TRBV18 and TRBJ1-2; D remains unclear. The germline V gene has CDR1 KGHSH and CDR2 LQKENI. The CDR3 has 14 residues. Trimming stripped 1 base from V and 6 bases from J, with 12 bases between. The CDR3 coding sequence is TGTGCCAGCTCACCACAAGCTACAGATGATGGCTACACCTTC. Translating gives CASSPQATDDGYTF.

The rearrangement links TRBV2 to TRBJ2-3; possible D gene TRBD2, 5 bases. The CDR3 runs to 15 residues. The germline gives CDR1 SNHLY, CDR2 FYNNEI. Trimming pared 5 bases from V and 8 bases from J, leaving 20 bases between. The CDR3 DNA reads TGTGCCAGCAGTCCACCCAGCAGGAAAGAGGGTACGCAGTATTTT. This translates into CASSPPSRKEGTQYF.

This chain joins TRBV19 and TRBJ2-3; D is ambiguous. The ends were cut back, 7 bases at V and 6 bases at J, with 17 bases in the middle. CDR1 and CDR2 (germline): LNHDA, SQIVND (reference sequence). This CDR3 contains 14 residues. As DNA, the CDR3 is TGTGCCAGTAAACGACGCGGAAGAGAGGATACGCAGTATTTT. It encodes CASKRRGREDTQYF.

This chain joins TRBV20-1 and TRBJ1-2; TRBD1 matches 7 bases. The CDR3 is made up of 11 amino acids. Germline CDR1 reads DFQATT; CDR2 reads SNEGSKA (reference sequence). Trimming cost V 5 bases and J 4 bases; bases outside gene matches: 1. The CDR3 bases are TGCAGTGCTTGGGACAGCTATGGCTACACCTTC. Protein sequence: CSAWDSYGYTF.